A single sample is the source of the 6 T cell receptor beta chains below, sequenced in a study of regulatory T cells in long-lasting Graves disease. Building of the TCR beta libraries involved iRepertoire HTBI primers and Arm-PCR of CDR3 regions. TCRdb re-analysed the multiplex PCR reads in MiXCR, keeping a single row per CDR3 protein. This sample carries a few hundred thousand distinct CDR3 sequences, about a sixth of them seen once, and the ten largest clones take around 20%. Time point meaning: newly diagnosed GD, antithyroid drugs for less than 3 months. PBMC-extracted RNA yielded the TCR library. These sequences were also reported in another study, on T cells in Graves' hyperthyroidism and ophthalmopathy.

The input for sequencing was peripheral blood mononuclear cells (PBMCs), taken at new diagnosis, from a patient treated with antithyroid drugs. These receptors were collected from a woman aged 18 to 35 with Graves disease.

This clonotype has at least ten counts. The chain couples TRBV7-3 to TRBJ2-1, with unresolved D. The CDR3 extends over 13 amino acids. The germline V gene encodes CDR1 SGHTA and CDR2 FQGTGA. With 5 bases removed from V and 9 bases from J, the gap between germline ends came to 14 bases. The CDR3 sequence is CASSDELGIEQFF. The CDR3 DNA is TGTGCCAGCAGCGACGAGCTTGGTATTGAGCAGTTCTTC.

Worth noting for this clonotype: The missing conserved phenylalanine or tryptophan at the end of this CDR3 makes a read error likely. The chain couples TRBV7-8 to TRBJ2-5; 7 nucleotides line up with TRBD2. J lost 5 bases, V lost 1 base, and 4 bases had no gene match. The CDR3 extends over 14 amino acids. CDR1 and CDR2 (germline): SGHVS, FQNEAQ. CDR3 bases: TGTGCCAGCAGCTTAGGGGAGGGCCATGAGACCCAGTACGTC. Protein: CASSLGEGHETQYV.

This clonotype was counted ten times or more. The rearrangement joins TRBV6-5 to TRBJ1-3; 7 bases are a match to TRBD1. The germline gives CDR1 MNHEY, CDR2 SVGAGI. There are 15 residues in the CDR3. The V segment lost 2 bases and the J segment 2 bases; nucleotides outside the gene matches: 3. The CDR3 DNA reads TGTGCCAGCAGTTACGGCGACAGGGCTGGAAACACCATATATTTT. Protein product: CASSYGDRAGNTIYF.

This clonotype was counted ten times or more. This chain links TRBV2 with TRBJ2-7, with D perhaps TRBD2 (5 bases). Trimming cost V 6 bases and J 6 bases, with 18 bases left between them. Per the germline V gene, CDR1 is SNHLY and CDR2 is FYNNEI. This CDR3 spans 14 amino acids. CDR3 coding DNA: TGTGCCAGCAGCCGCGAGCGGCAACTCGGCGAGCAGTACTTC. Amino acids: CASSRERQLGEQYF.

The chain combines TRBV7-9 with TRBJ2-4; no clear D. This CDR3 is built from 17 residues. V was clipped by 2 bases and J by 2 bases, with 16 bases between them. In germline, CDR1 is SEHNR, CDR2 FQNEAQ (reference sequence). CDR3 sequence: CASSLFRASTTKNIQYF. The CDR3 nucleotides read TGTGCCAGCAGCTTATTTCGGGCCTCAACGACCAAAAACATTCAGTACTTC.

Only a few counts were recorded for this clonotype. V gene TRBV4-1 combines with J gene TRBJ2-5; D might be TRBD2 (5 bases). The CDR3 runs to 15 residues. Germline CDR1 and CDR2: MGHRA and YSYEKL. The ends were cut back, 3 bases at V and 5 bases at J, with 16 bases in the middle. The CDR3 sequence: CASSQLLDYPETQYF. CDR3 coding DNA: TGCGCCAGCAGCCAGCTACTCGACTATCCGGAGACCCAGTACTTC.